A selection of T cell receptor beta chains follows, all from one sample in a study of T cell repertoires in cytomegalovirus infection. TCRdb processed the reads anew with MiXCR; each CDR3 protein has one entry. The sample records under 300,000 distinct CDR3 sequences, more than 9% being singletons. The sequenced sample was PBMCs. The origin of the receptors is a human donor in good health (CMV status not recorded). Some clones in this sample may be carry-over from other donors' samples. Each CDR3 is given with its conserved first and last residue. A D gene is named only where the DNA matches it firmly. Not all rows give a size; the values are once, few, many and, for expanded clones, a class.

v_call	d_call	clone_size	j_call	cdr3_aa	cdr3_nt
TRBV9	.	.	TRBJ2-1	CASSVSGYTYNEQFF	TGTGCCAGCAGCGTTTCAGGCTATACCTACAATGAGCAGTTCTTC
TRBV11-3	.	many	TRBJ1-4	CASSRTLNNEKLFF	TGTGCCAGCAGCCGGACTTTAAATAATGAAAAACTGTTTTTT
TRBV2	TRBD1	few	TRBJ2-3	CASSGPGGQRLMAQYF	TGTGCCAGCAGTGGCCCAGGGGGACAGCGACTTATGGCGCAGTATTTT
TRBV12-3/TRBV12-4	.	many	TRBJ2-2	CASRSSGTSVTGELFF	TGTGCCAGCAGATCGTCCGGGACAAGCGTCACCGGGGAGCTGTTTTTT
TRBV5-1	.	.	TRBJ1-4	CASSFQSTNEKLFF	TGCGCCAGCAGCTTCCAGTCAACTAATGAAAAACTGTTTTTT
TRBV28	.	few	TRBJ1-6	CASSETVNSYNSPLHF	TGTGCCAGCAGTGAGACAGTTAACTCCTATAATTCACCCCTCCACTTT
TRBV29-1	.	few	TRBJ2-3	CSLARGPDTQYF	TGCAGCCTCGCGCGGGGTCCAGATACGCAGTATTTT
TRBV28	TRBD1	many	TRBJ2-7	CASRVTGVYEQYF	TGTGCCAGCCGAGTGACAGGGGTCTACGAGCAGTACTTC
TRBV7-2	TRBD1	.	TRBJ2-7	CASSPRDRIIYEQYF	TGTGCCAGCAGCCCCCGGGACAGGATCATCTACGAGCAGTACTTC
TRBV15	.	many	TRBJ2-2	CASAKGTLRAGELFF	TGTGCCAGCGCGAAGGGCACCTTACGCGCCGGGGAGCTGTTTTTT
TRBV25-1	.	many	TRBJ2-6	CASSGGVSGANVLTF	TGTGCCAGCAGTGGGGGTGTCTCTGGGGCCAACGTCCTGACTTTC
TRBV6-2/TRBV6-3	.	.	TRBJ1-2	CASSLEVSGYGYTF	TGTGCCAGCAGTCTGGAGGTTTCGGGCTATGGCTACACCTTC
TRBV4-3	.	.	TRBJ1-6	CASSERGSDNSPLHF	TGCGCCAGCAGCGAACGGGGTAGTGATAATTCACCCCTCCACTTT
TRBV5-1	TRBD1	.	TRBJ1-5	CASSISGGDQPQHF	TGCGCCAGCAGCATATCAGGGGGGGATCAGCCCCAGCATTTT
TRBV20-1	.	.	TRBJ2-7	CSAFDTGYEQYF	TGCAGTGCTTTTGACACGGGCTACGAGCAGTACTTC
TRBV2	TRBD1	few	TRBJ2-2	CASSNGQGAGELFF	TGTGCCAGCAGCAACGGACAGGGCGCCGGGGAGCTGTTTTTT
TRBV2	.	once	TRBJ2-2	CASIRLRANTGELFF	TGTGCCAGCATCCGTCTAAGAGCGAACACCGGGGAGCTGTTTTTT
TRBV27	.	few	TRBJ2-3	CASSLRTGTELGDTQYF	TGTGCCAGCAGTTTACGTACCGGGACGGAGTTGGGAGATACGCAGTATTTT
TRBV9	.	few	TRBJ1-1	CASSPIRTGNTEAFF	TGTGCCAGCAGCCCAATTCGGACGGGAAACACTGAAGCTTTCTTT
TRBV5-1	TRBD1	.	TRBJ1-1	CASSAGTATEAFF	TGCGCCAGCAGCGCCGGGACAGCCACTGAAGCTTTCTTT
TRBV28	TRBD2	many	TRBJ2-1	CASSRLAGVGDEQFF	TGTGCCAGCAGTCGACTAGCGGGAGTTGGAGATGAGCAGTTCTTC
TRBV7-2	TRBD2	many	TRBJ2-7	CASSRTSGYYEQYF	TGTGCCAGCAGCCGGACTAGCGGGTACTACGAGCAGTACTTC
TRBV7-3	TRBD1	many	TRBJ2-7	CASSIQGANEQYF	TGTGCCAGCAGTATACAGGGGGCGAACGAGCAGTACTTC
TRBV6-1	.	many	TRBJ1-4	CASNETPNEKLFF	TGTGCCAGCAACGAGACTCCAAATGAAAAACTGTTTTTT
TRBV7-2	TRBD2	many	TRBJ2-1	CASRPLAGGNNEQFF	TGTGCCAGCAGACCACTAGCGGGAGGAAATAATGAGCAGTTCTTC
TRBV6-5	TRBD1	many	TRBJ2-2	CASSYGNRGQGGELFF	TGTGCCAGCAGTTACGGGAACAGGGGGCAGGGCGGGGAGCTGTTTTTT
TRBV28	.	many	TRBJ2-3	CATEGGARGADTQYF	TGTGCCACAGAGGGAGGCGCCAGGGGGGCAGATACGCAGTATTTT
TRBV20-1	TRBD2	few	TRBJ2-1	CSARDLQGTSGRASYNEQFF	TGCAGTGCTAGGGATCTTCAGGGGACTAGCGGGAGGGCCTCCTACAATGAGCAGTTCTTC
TRBV2	TRBD1	few	TRBJ2-7	CASVWTGFGEQYF	TGTGCCAGCGTTTGGACAGGGTTCGGCGAGCAGTACTTC
TRBV7-3	.	.	TRBJ1-5	CASSLTGAVGEPQHF	TGTGCCAGCAGCTTAACGGGGGCGGTCGGGGAGCCCCAGCATTTT
TRBV4-3	.	.	TRBJ1-2	CASSQDGGGGYTF	TGCGCCAGCAGCCAAGATGGCGGGGGCGGCTACACCTTC
TRBV5-4	TRBD2	.	TRBJ2-1	CASSLPGLAVNEQFF	TGTGCCAGCAGCCTACCGGGACTAGCTGTCAATGAGCAGTTCTTC
TRBV7-2	.	many	TRBJ1-1	CASSLGTVNTEAFF	TGTGCCAGCAGCTTAGGGACAGTGAACACTGAAGCTTTCTTT
TRBV28	.	many	TRBJ1-1	CASSFVTEAFF	TGTGCCAGCAGTTTTGTCACTGAAGCTTTCTTT
TRBV5-5	.	few	TRBJ1-5	CASSLQWNQPQHF	TGTGCCAGCAGCTTACAATGGAATCAGCCCCAGCATTTT
TRBV7-2	TRBD2	many	TRBJ2-3	CASSLGGGPSTDTQYF	TGTGCCAGCAGCTTAGGCGGGGGTCCTAGCACAGATACGCAGTATTTT
TRBV29-1	.	few	TRBJ1-4	CSVEVQGGGEKLFF	TGCAGCGTTGAAGTGCAGGGAGGAGGAGAAAAACTGTTTTTT
TRBV7-2	.	many	TRBJ2-1	CASSPRQSSYNEQFF	TGTGCCAGCAGCCCTCGACAGAGCTCCTACAATGAGCAGTTCTTC
TRBV7-2	TRBD2	many	TRBJ2-2	CASSLYASGARGELFF	TGTGCCAGCAGCTTATACGCTAGCGGGGCCCGCGGGGAGCTGTTTTTT
TRBV5-5	TRBD1	.	TRBJ2-7	CASETGVGYEQYF	TGTGCCAGCGAAACAGGGGTGGGATACGAGCAGTACTTC
TRBV15	.	few	TRBJ2-4	CATSRDLGVAKNIQYF	TGTGCCACCAGCAGAGATCTAGGGGTAGCCAAAAACATTCAGTACTTC
TRBV5-5	TRBD1	few	TRBJ1-4	CASSRAQGESEKLFF	TGTGCCAGCAGTCGGGCGCAGGGGGAGAGCGAAAAACTGTTTTTT
TRBV24-1	TRBD2	few	TRBJ2-1	CATSDLRLAGGDEQFF	TGTGCCACCAGTGATTTGAGACTAGCGGGAGGTGATGAGCAGTTCTTC
TRBV7-9	TRBD2	few	TRBJ2-1	CASSPGGNNEQFF	TGTGCCAGCAGCCCGGGGGGAAACAATGAGCAGTTCTTC
TRBV5-1	.	.	TRBJ2-3	CASSLGAAGAGDTQYF	TGCGCCAGCAGCTTGGGGGCTGCGGGGGCGGGAGATACGCAGTATTTT
TRBV11-2	.	.	TRBJ2-1	CASSPPLSSYNEQFF	TGTGCCAGCAGCCCACCTCTAAGCTCCTACAATGAGCAGTTCTTC
TRBV5-1	TRBD1	.	TRBJ2-2	CASSPGTGGSGELFF	TGCGCCAGCAGCCCCGGGACAGGCGGTTCCGGGGAGCTGTTTTTT
TRBV14	.	.	TRBJ2-5	CASSPSQEETQYF	TGTGCCAGCAGCCCATCCCAAGAAGAGACCCAGTACTTC
TRBV20-1	.	.	TRBJ1-2	CSARDRNRVHGYTF	TGCAGTGCTAGAGATCGGAACAGGGTTCATGGCTACACCTTC